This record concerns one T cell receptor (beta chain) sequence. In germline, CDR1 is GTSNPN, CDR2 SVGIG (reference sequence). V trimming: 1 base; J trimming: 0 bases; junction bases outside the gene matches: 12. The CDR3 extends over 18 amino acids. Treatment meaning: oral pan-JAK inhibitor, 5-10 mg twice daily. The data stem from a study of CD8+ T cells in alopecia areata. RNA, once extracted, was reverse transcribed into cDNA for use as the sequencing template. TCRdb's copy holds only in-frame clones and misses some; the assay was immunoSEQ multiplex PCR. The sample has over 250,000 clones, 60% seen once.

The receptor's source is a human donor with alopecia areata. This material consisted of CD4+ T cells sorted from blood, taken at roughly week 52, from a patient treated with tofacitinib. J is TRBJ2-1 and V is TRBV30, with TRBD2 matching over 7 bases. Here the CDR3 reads CAWSGAGRLRDSYNEQFF. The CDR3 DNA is TGTGCCTGGAGTGGAGCGGGGCGACTCCGCGACTCCTACAATGAGCAGTTCTTC.